Each of the 5 T cell receptor beta chains below was sequenced from the same sample in a study of blood T cells in healthy people across ages. Through a sample-barcoded 5' primer and a J-beta primer mix, a second PCR was run for roughly 7 to 12 cycles. TCRdb reprocessed the 5' RACE reads via MiXCR and lists one record per CDR3 protein. The data hold approximately 900,000 distinct CDR3 sequences, with under 35% observed a single time. This sample was shared with a second study, whose subject was T cells of mothers and their children.

The sequencing input was blood. These receptors came from a woman aged 40 to 49 in good health.

This clonotype has only a few counts. The genes are TRBV6-6 and TRBJ1-2; tentative D call: TRBD1 (6 bases). Germline CDR1 MNHNY, CDR2 SVGAGI (reference sequence). CDR3 size: 15 residues. V was shortened by 6 bases and J by 8 bases, with 22 bases between the two germline ends. The CDR3 nucleotides are TGTGCCAGCAGCGATACCCGCGGGGGCGCGGGCGGCTACACCTTC. The encoded protein is CASSDTRGGAGGYTF.

This clonotype was seen at least ten times. This chain connects TRBV28 to TRBJ2-7; 11 bases map to TRBD1. With V trimmed by 4 bases and J by 2 bases, 4 bases remained unmatched. There are 15 residues in the CDR3. From germline, CDR1 is MDHEN and CDR2 SYDVKM. The CDR3 DNA is TGTGCCAGCAGTTCCCTGGGACAGGGGGCCTACGAGCAGTACTTC. Translated, it gives CASSSLGQGAYEQYF.

Worth noting for this clonotype: With a much larger clone just one base away, this may be a read error. DNA of the CDR3: TGTGCCAGCAGAGGGCCTAGCGGGGGGGCCAGTTACAATGAGCAGTTCTTC. Encoded protein: CASRGPSGGASYNEQFF. V is TRBV7-2 and J is TRBJ2-1; TRBD2 matches 12 bases. The V gene end was trimmed by 6 bases and the J gene end by 4 bases; junction bases not matched to a gene: 10. The CDR3 runs 17 residues. The germline V gene encodes CDR1 SGHTA and CDR2 FQGNSA.

The chain links TRBV5-1 to TRBJ2-1; possible D gene TRBD1, 6 bases. Trimming removed 4 bases from V and 5 bases from J, with 13 bases in between. Germline V gene sequence: CDR1 SGHRS, CDR2 YFSETQ. The CDR3 length is 14 residues. The CDR3 is CASSGQSANNEQFF. The CDR3 coding sequence is TGCGCCAGCAGCGGACAGAGTGCTAACAATGAGCAGTTCTTC.

This clonotype was counted at least ten times. The V gene is TRBV5-4, the J gene TRBJ1-2, with D hard to call. From germline, CDR1 is SGHNT and CDR2 YYREEE (reference sequence). CDR3 length equals 13 residues. Trimming left V 2 bases short and J 4 bases short, with 9 bases between. The CDR3 nucleotides read TGTGCCAGCAGCTTCATCAGCACCTATGGCTACACCTTC. This codes for CASSFISTYGYTF.